The 27 T cell receptor beta chains given below trace back to one sample, sequenced in a study of blood T cell repertoires in COVID-19 (dated by TCRdb to the early 2020s). The library came from the immunoSEQ multiplex PCR assay. This is the immuneACCESS table as TCRdb keeps it, with only in-frame sequences that have V and J called. A part of the clones is gone; compared with another copy, unresolved V genes explain less than half, and the rest is unexplained. The sample yields some 50,000 clones; 84% were counted once. Of the sample, roughly 1.4% falls within the top ten clones. The specimen was peripheral blood. Receptor source: a middle-aged man with acute or convalescent COVID-19.

This clone has just one count. This chain connects TRBV4-3 to TRBJ2-2, with D unresolved. Germline loops: CDR1 LGHNA, CDR2 YSLEER. The CDR3 totals 14 residues. Trimming cost V 1 base and J 2 bases, with 5 bases left between them. The CDR3: CASSQGHNTGELFF. CDR3 sequence (DNA): TGCGCCAGCAGCCAAGGACACAACACCGGGGAGCTGTTTTTT.

V usage is TRBV2 and J usage is TRBJ2-3; 8 bases fit TRBD1. Germline V lookup: CDR1 SNHLY, CDR2 FYNNEI. The CDR3 has 15 residues. V shed 8 bases and J 0 bases; nucleotides not matched to a gene: 7. The CDR3 sequence: CASGPDRASTDTQYF. Written as DNA, the CDR3 is TGTGCCAGCGGACCGGACAGGGCTAGCACAGATACGCAGTATTTT.

CDR3 region: CASSPAASGANVLTF. The CDR3 bases are TGCGCCAGCAGCCCGGCGGCCTCTGGGGCCAACGTCCTGACTTTC. J is TRBJ2-6 and V is TRBV5-1; D not resolved. Germline V gene lookup returns CDR1 SGHRS and CDR2 YFSETQ. The ends were cut back, 4 bases at V and 0 bases at J, with 8 bases in the middle. The CDR3 loop spans 15 amino acids.

The rearrangement uses TRBV3-1 (or the pseudogene TRBV3-2) and TRBJ2-7, with 14 positions matching TRBD2. The J segment lost 4 bases and the V segment lost 4 bases, leaving 3 bases of the junction unmatched. Germline CDR1 reads LGHDT; CDR2 reads YNNKEL (reference sequence). CDR3 length equals 15 residues. CDR3 DNA: TGTGCCAGCAGCCTCCGGACTAGCGGGGGGTACGAGCAGTACTTC. Its protein is CASSLRTSGGYEQYF.

A remark on this clone: Within the sample, other DNA sequences also encode this same CDR3. The gene calls are TRBV11-3 and TRBJ2-3; 8 bases line up with TRBD1. The CDR3 is 14 amino acids. From germline, CDR1 is SGHNT and CDR2 YENEEA. V shed 0 bases and J 4 bases; nucleotides not matched to a gene: 0. As DNA, the CDR3 is TGTGCCAGCAGCTTAGACAGGGGGCCAGATACGCAGTATTTT. Translation gives CASSLDRGPDTQYF.

This clone came up once. V and J are TRBV19 and TRBJ2-1, with 13 bases matching TRBD2. Per the germline V gene, CDR1 is LNHDA and CDR2 is SQIVND (reference sequence). The CDR3 sequence is 15 residues long. V lost 6 bases to trimming and J lost 7 bases; unmatched junction nucleotides: 6. The CDR3 nucleotides read TGTGCCAGTAGAGCACTAGCGGGAGGGAGTAATGAGCAGTTCTTC. As protein: CASRALAGGSNEQFF.

The V and J genes are TRBV6-6 and TRBJ2-5, with D maybe TRBD2 (5 bases). The CDR3 totals 15 residues. V was clipped by 2 bases and J by 4 bases, with 14 bases between them. Germline V gene lookup returns CDR1 MNHNY and CDR2 SVGAGI (reference sequence). DNA of the CDR3: TGTGCCAGCAGTTACCGGCCTTTACGGGGAGAGACCCAGTACTTC. This encodes CASSYRPLRGETQYF.

The chain combines TRBV13 with TRBJ1-2, with 11 bases that match TRBD1. V was clipped by 5 bases and J by 1 base; unmatched bases: 6. In germline, CDR1 is PRHDT, CDR2 FYEKMQ (reference sequence). There are 16 residues in the CDR3. As DNA, the CDR3 is TGTGCCAGCAGCCCCGGGACAGGGGGTGGTAACTATGGCTACACCTTC. As protein: CASSPGTGGGNYGYTF.

This clone was observed a single time. The gene calls are TRBV5-8 and TRBJ2-3; 7 bases line up with TRBD2. With V trimmed by 0 bases and J by 6 bases, 4 bases remained unmatched. The CDR3 consists of 14 residues. Germline V gene lookup returns CDR1 SGHTS and CDR2 YDEGEE. Written as DNA, the CDR3 is TGTGCCAGCAGCTTGGGGTTGACTAGCGATACGCAGTATTTT. This translates into CASSLGLTSDTQYF.

This clone appeared once. CDR3: CASTPGTDNSYEQYF. DNA of the CDR3: TGTGCCAGCACCCCCGGGACAGACAACTCCTACGAGCAGTACTTC. The gene calls are TRBV5-6 and TRBJ2-7; TRBD1 matches at 7 bases. Germline V gene lookup returns CDR1 SGHDT and CDR2 YYEEEE. The J segment lost 0 bases and the V segment lost 6 bases, leaving 9 bases of the junction unmatched. The CDR3 sequence is 15 residues long.

The chain has TRBV7-2 and TRBJ1-6, with a tentative D call TRBD1 (6 bases). V lost 5 bases, J lost 10 bases, and 18 bases lay in between. The CDR3 spans 15 residues. Germline lookup yields CDR1 SGHTA and CDR2 FQGNSA. The CDR3: CASSAQGRSGSPLHF. The DNA for the CDR3 is TGTGCCAGCAGCGCACAGGGAAGAAGCGGATCACCCCTCCACTTT. The entire variable domain, with the rest obtained from reference TRBV7-2 and TRBJ1-6, is as follows: GAGVSQSPSNKVTEKGKDVELRCDPISGHTALYWYRQSLGQGLEFLIYFQGNSAPDKSGLPSDRFSAERTGGSVSTLTIQRTQQEDSAVYLCASSAQGRSGSPLHFGNGTRLTVT.

The genes are TRBV5-5 and TRBJ1-2, with 8 bases aligning to TRBD1. Trimming took 3 bases from V and 7 from J; bases not matched to a gene: 8. The germline gives CDR1 SGHKS, CDR2 YYEKEE (reference sequence). This CDR3 is built from 14 residues. The CDR3 reads CASSSQGGKGGYTF. In DNA form, the CDR3 reads TGTGCCAGCAGCTCACAGGGGGGTAAAGGTGGCTACACCTTC. Drawing the rest from reference TRBV5-5 and TRBJ1-2, the complete variable domain is DAGVTQSPTHLIKTRGQQVTLRCSPISGHKSVSWYQQVLGQGPQFIFQYYEKEERGRGNFPDRFSARQFPNYSSELNVNALLLGDSALYLCASSSQGGKGGYTFGSGTRLTVV.

The V call is TRBV19, the J call TRBJ1-5, with D perhaps TRBD1 (6 bases). With 9 bases removed from V and 3 bases from J, the gap between germline ends came to 9 bases. CDR1 and CDR2 from the germline V gene are LNHDA and SQIVND (reference sequence). The CDR3 covers 12 residues. The chain's CDR3 is CARGGDNQPQHF. CDR3 in DNA: TGTGCCAGAGGGGGGGACAATCAGCCCCAGCATTTT.

The chain is built from TRBV27 and TRBJ2-4; 8 bases agree with TRBD1. The germline V gene has CDR1 MNHEY and CDR2 SMNVEV (reference sequence). The CDR3 is made up of 13 amino acids. The V gene end was trimmed by 8 bases and the J gene end by 5 bases; junction bases not matched to a gene: 5. In nucleotides, the CDR3 is TGTGCCAGCCGCCCGACAGGGGAAAACATTCAGTACTTC. Amino acid sequence: CASRPTGENIQYF.

This chain uses TRBV6-5 with TRBJ2-2, with 9 positions matching TRBD1. The junction had 6 bases not matched to a gene; V was cut back by 6 bases and J by 4 bases. This CDR3 comprises 15 residues. From germline, CDR1 is MNHEY and CDR2 SVGAGI. The CDR3 DNA sequence: TGTGCCAGCAGGACAGGGGGTTTTAGCACCGGGGAGCTGTTTTTT. It encodes CASRTGGFSTGELFF.

V and J are TRBV6-2 or TRBV6-3 and TRBJ2-3; possible D gene TRBD2, 5 bases. The CDR3 totals 13 residues. CDR1 and CDR2 (germline): MNHEY, SVGEGT. V lost 1 base and J 6 bases, leaving 8 bases between the germline ends. The CDR3 protein is CASSYYSGDTQYF. For the CDR3, the DNA is TGTGCCAGCAGTTACTATTCGGGGGATACGCAGTATTTT.

The chain employs TRBV19 and TRBJ1-2, with D tentatively TRBD1 (6 bases). This CDR3 contains 14 residues. In germline, CDR1 is LNHDA, CDR2 SQIVND (reference sequence). V was cut by 1 base and J by 4 bases, with 10 bases left in between. The CDR3 sequence is CASSIGGHLYGYTF. The CDR3 DNA is TGTGCCAGTAGTATAGGGGGGCACCTCTATGGCTACACCTTC.

This chain uses TRBV29-1 with TRBJ2-2; D not certain. Trimming pared 6 bases from V and 1 base from J, leaving 6 bases between. The CDR3 totals 12 residues. Germline V CDR1 and CDR2: SQVTM, ANQGSEA. CDR3 DNA: TGCAGCGTATACTTGAACACCGGGGAGCTGTTTTTT. It is translated as CSVYLNTGELFF.

The CDR3 spells CAINRGPNQPQHF. The CDR3 region has the DNA TGTGCCATCAACAGGGGGCCTAATCAGCCCCAGCATTTT. This chain joins TRBV7-9 and TRBJ1-5, with 9 bases aligning to TRBD1. V lost 10 bases, J lost 4 bases, and 5 bases stayed unmatched. Looked up from germline, CDR1 is SEHNR and CDR2 is FQNEAQ (reference sequence). The CDR3 sequence is 13 residues long.

This clone appeared a few times. This chain joins TRBV10-3 and TRBJ2-7, with 8 bases that match TRBD1. The CDR3 sequence is 15 residues long. CDR1 is ENHRY and CDR2 is SYGVKD in the germline V gene. V was pared by 0 bases and J by 6 bases, with 7 bases of the junction left unmatched. The CDR3 DNA follows: TGTGCCATCAGTGAGTCGCAGGGGGCATTCGGCGAGCAGTACTTC. This encodes CAISESQGAFGEQYF.

This sequence joins TRBV20-1 and TRBJ1-6, with D uncertain. The germline gives CDR1 DFQATT, CDR2 SNEGSKA (reference sequence). Trimming pared 3 bases from V and 7 bases from J, leaving 10 bases between. The CDR3 runs 13 residues. This CDR3 reads CSASRDKNSPLHF. CDR3 in DNA: TGCAGTGCTAGTCGCGACAAAAATTCACCCCTCCACTTT.

The rearrangement joins TRBV28 to TRBJ1-6; TRBD1 is a possible D gene (6 bases). CDR3 length: 15 residues. Trimming removed 3 bases from V and 7 bases from J, with 13 bases in between. CDR1 is MDHEN and CDR2 is SYDVKM in the germline V gene. CDR3 nucleotide sequence: TGTGCCAGCAGTTTCCCCGACAGGCTGAATTCACCCCTCCACTTT. It translates to CASSFPDRLNSPLHF.

This sequence joins TRBV28 and TRBJ2-1, with 11 bases fitting TRBD2. Germline V gene lookup returns CDR1 MDHEN and CDR2 SYDVKM. The trim removed 9 bases at V and 7 bases at J, leaving 5 bases unmatched. The CDR3 contains 13 residues. The CDR3, as DNA: TGTGCCAGTGTCGGACTAGCGGGTAATGAGCAGTTCTTC. This gives the protein CASVGLAGNEQFF.

This chain links TRBV7-9 with TRBJ1-5, with TRBD1 matching over 11 bases. Germline values: CDR1 SEHNR, CDR2 FQNEAQ (reference sequence). The CDR3 totals 15 residues. V trimming: 3 bases; J trimming: 9 bases; junction bases outside the gene matches: 7. Here the CDR3 reads CASSFSGTGGRPQHF. The CDR3 nucleotides read TGTGCCAGCAGCTTCTCCGGGACAGGGGGTCGGCCCCAGCATTTT.

The rearrangement joins TRBV28 to TRBJ1-3; D perhaps matches TRBD1 (5 bases). V was trimmed by 10 bases and J by 0 bases, leaving 19 bases between them. The CDR3 has 16 residues. Looked up from germline, CDR1 is MDHEN and CDR2 is SYDVKM. The CDR3 protein is CANPNNSTVSGNTIYF. The CDR3 DNA reads as TGTGCCAACCCTAACAATTCGACAGTCTCTGGAAACACCATATATTTT. Using reference TRBV28 and TRBJ1-3 for the parts outside the CDR3, the full variable domain is DVKVTQSSRYLVKRTGEKVFLECVQDMDHENMFWYRQDPGLGLRLIYFSYDVKMKEKGDIPEGYSVSREKKERFSLILESASTNQTSMYLCANPNNSTVSGNTIYFGEGSWLTVV.

J is TRBJ2-7 and V is TRBV15; 10 bases fit TRBD1. Germline CDR1 is LNHNV and CDR2 is YYDKDF (reference sequence). There are 19 residues in the CDR3. The trim removed 5 bases at V and 2 bases at J, leaving 18 bases unmatched. Here the CDR3 reads CATSGTGTGVGRDTYEQYF. The CDR3 DNA sequence: TGTGCCACCAGCGGCACCGGGACAGGGGTTGGGCGGGACACCTACGAGCAGTACTTC.

The chain is built from TRBV5-1 and TRBJ2-3; 9 nucleotides agree with TRBD2. Looked up from germline, CDR1 is SGHRS and CDR2 is YFSETQ. The CDR3 runs to 16 residues. V shed 4 bases and J 0 bases; nucleotides not matched to a gene: 6. This chain's CDR3 is CASSRAGGTSTDTQYF. The CDR3 bases are TGCGCCAGCAGCAGAGCGGGAGGCACAAGCACAGATACGCAGTATTTT.